This TCR beta chain originates from a study of regulatory and conventional T cells in RAG deficiency (dated 2017 in TCRdb). In the study overall: High-throughput TCR beta sequencing was used to compare the repertoire diversity and composition of Treg, conventional CD4+ and CD8+ T cells between RAG-deficient patients and healthy controls. What the research found in general, with its limitations: Rather than being bona fide Treg cells, the sorted CD25-high CD127-low cells in Omenn syndrome patients may represent peripherally activated cells. Unique TCR beta sequences from Treg cells were approximately 100-fold fewer in Omenn syndrome and CID/AS patients than controls, versus about 9-fold for other subsets. Shorter CDR3 lengths were found in all patient T-cell subsets, and >85% Treg-Tconv repertoire overlap at nucleotide and amino acid level was observed in Omenn syndrome patients. Compared with control T-cell subpopulations, the RAG-deficient patients had markedly lower Shannon entropy and higher Simpson indices. For some subjects, some T-cell subset analyses were not performed.

Concerning this clone itself: The target of this receptor is not known. Per-base quality was not reported, and no clone a single base away is much larger than it.

A distance of 14 bases separates the germline ends of V and J, which lose 4 bases and 9 bases respectively. CDR1 and CDR2, per the germline V gene, are SGHRS and YFSETQ. From its cysteine to its phenylalanine, the CDR3 spans 13 amino acids. Of the read, only the CDR3 DNA is kept; its 39 bases are in frame from base 1. Before genomic DNA was extracted, regulatory T cells were isolated from blood as CD4+CD25-high CD127-low cells. Several healthy control donors were used as the comparison group for repertoire analyses. The library was made by the immunoSEQ multiplex PCR assay. Genomic DNA from the sorted T-cell subsets was used to amplify and sequence rearranged TCR beta chain products. On the study's bioinformatics: Shannon entropy and Simpson indices were used to measure the diversity of productive TCR beta rearrangements in each repertoire. Clonal expansion was assessed by the summed frequency of the 100 most abundant productive TCR beta clonotypes among total reads. A self-reactivity index based on amino acid usage at CDR3beta positions 6 and 7 was applied to the TRB repertoires. Two-way ANOVA was applied to the repertoire analyses, whereas Student t or Mann-Whitney tests were applied to the flow cytometric analyses. What TCRdb holds here is the immuneACCESS table cut down to in-frame rearrangements. Part of the clones is not present; checked against another copy, under half of the missing clones reflect an unresolved V gene, and the others are unexplained. D and trimming were read from the DNA, whereas the V and J calls and clone size are those reported in that table. The sample table records several thousand clones; approximately 94% of these occur just once. In total, the top ten clones hold roughly 1.4% of the sample.

This sample also belongs to another study, concerning regulatory T cells. In that second paper, the authors write: In the multiplex PCR, 52 forward TRBV primers and 13 reverse TRBJ primers were used, and assay-based and computational corrections were applied for amplification bias. In patients, repertoires had restricted unique TRB V-J pairs and skewed V and J gene usage, with regulatory T cells showing the most marked changes. T-cell receptor beta repertoires of sorted regulatory, conventional CD4+ and CD8+ T cells were compared between CD3G-deficient patients and healthy controls. Peripheral blood mononuclear cells were isolated by Ficoll density separation. Within the immunoSEQ assay, multiplex PCR amplified rearranged TRB loci from genomic DNA. TRB amplicons were sequenced on an Illumina HiSeq platform. Raw sequences were error-filtered and aligned to reference gene sequences by custom algorithms and were subsequently analyzed with the immunoSEQ online tools. Frequencies of productive and nonproductive TRB rearrangements were evaluated among both unique and total sequences. Prism software was used to run t tests, Mann-Whitney tests or two-way ANOVA for comparisons between groups.

The TCR sequence derives from a human donor in good health. The chain joins TRBV5-1 to TRBJ2-1; D gene: possibly TRBD2, on 5 matching bases. The sequenced sample was CD127- CD25+ CD4+ Tregs sorted from blood. The bases are TGCGCCAGCAGCGTAACTAGGTCCGGTGAGCAGTTCTTC. This encodes CASSVTRSGEQFF.